This T cell receptor beta chain was sequenced for a study of human T cells and chemical hapten exposure. Trimming cost V 3 bases and J 7 bases, with 16 bases left between them. This CDR3 region has 14 residues. Germline V gene data show CDR1 as DFQATT and CDR2 as SNEGSKA (reference sequence). Regarding the study as a whole: There was alopecia in the donors, so their immune response may differ from that of healthy people. Significantly more large CDR3 similarity clusters were formed by expanded TCRs than by controls.

Sample time point: patch test 1, 2 weeks after DPC sensitization. The treatment is: therapeutic diphenylcyclopropenone sensitization with weekly scalp DPC. Blood sampling preceded each patch test application. It was unfractionated whole blood from which total RNA was extracted. This clonotype was recorded many times. The antigen is not known. From the RACE reads, TCRdb called clonotypes with MiXCR, one entry per CDR3 protein. The data contain 90,000 to 120,000 distinct CDR3 sequences, approximately 11% of them singletons. The V call is TRBV20-1, the J call TRBJ1-5; possibly TRBD1 for D (6 bases). The sequence came from a woman aged 40 to 50 with alopecia areata. Some clones in this sample may be carry-over from other donors' samples. The sample was whole blood, taken in connection with sensitization to the hapten diphenylcyclopropenone (DPC). CDR3 coding DNA: TGCAGTGCTAGCCCAACAGGAGGGGGGCAGCCCCAGCATTTT. Its protein product is CSASPTGGGQPQHF.